This note documents a single T cell receptor (beta chain) sequence. No antigen is known for it. No base qualities exist here, and no much larger clone lies one base off it. No patient had received any treatment before thyroid surgery. Patient clinical samples collected from about 2012 to 2018 were retrospectively analysed using T-cell receptor beta sequencing. The data are from a study of metastatic and nonmetastatic thyroid tumors (TCRdb year 2020). Background for the entire study: Repertoires were compared across peripheral blood and tumor or nodule tissue samples from malignant and benign thyroid patients. General study outcomes and caveats: In both blood and tumor samples, malignant tumors were reported to have significantly higher TCR beta diversity than benign nodules.

Libraries were built with PCR. The sequencer was an Illumina HiSeq 4000. High-throughput sequencing was used to profile the TCR beta-chain CDR3 region of every patient. In the source study's methods: CDR3 differences across clinicopathological groups were used to build a classifier for discriminating distant-metastatic papillary thyroid cancer patients. Repertoire diversity was assessed with the Shannon index, and tumor-blood repertoire similarity with the Morisita-Horn index. The raw public reads went through TCRdb reprocessing: fastp at Q25, MiXCR clone calling, in-frame beta chains kept. The V and J calls were determined by TCRdb, not by the authors. For this sample there are about 7,100 clones; around 34% appear just once. Of the sample, around 35% is held by the ten largest clones. Sequenced material: adjacent normal tissue. The clonotype comes from a female donor with papillary thyroid cancer or a benign thyroid nodule (not recorded which). Some clones in this sample may be carry-over from other donors' samples.

CDR3 reads: CASSPPGRYGYTF. The sequence in DNA is TGTGCCAGCTCACCGCCGGGAAGGTACGGCTACACCTTC. The rearranged chain carries TRBV18 and TRBJ1-2; no D gene is confidently identified. A distance of 13 bases separates the germline ends of V and J, which lose 3 bases and 8 bases respectively. The germline V gene specifies KGHSH as CDR1 and LQKENI as CDR2. The CDR3 holds 13 amino acids from the cysteine to the phenylalanine. Only the CDR3 part of the read is kept: 39 bases, read in frame from the first base.